The 9 T cell receptor beta chains below were found in one sample sequenced in a study of blood T cell repertoires in COVID-19. Profiled with immunoSEQ multiplex PCR; TCRdb holds only in-frame clones, not every one. Of about 170,000 clones listed, approximately 86% are singletons. Source material: peripheral blood. These receptors all come from a woman older than 75 with COVID-19, enrolled during active disease.

The gene calls are TRBV6-6 and TRBJ1-2; D is possibly TRBD1 (5 bases). The CDR3 has 11 amino acids. Germline V gene data show CDR1 as MNHNY and CDR2 as SVGAGI (reference sequence). V lost 4 bases and J 8 bases, leaving 8 bases between the germline ends. The CDR3 DNA reads as TGTGCCAGCAGTTTCAGGGAAGGCTACACCTTC. Protein product: CASSFREGYTF.

This chain links TRBV28 with TRBJ2-1; D may be TRBD2 (6 bases). Germline V gene sequence: CDR1 MDHEN, CDR2 SYDVKM. The CDR3 consists of 15 residues. Trimming pared 6 bases from V and 3 bases from J, leaving 15 bases between. CDR3 residues: CASSETGVLYNEQFF. CDR3 DNA sequence: TGTGCCAGCAGCGAGACGGGAGTCCTCTACAATGAGCAGTTCTTC.

The V gene is TRBV28, the J gene TRBJ1-5, with a possible D match to TRBD1 (6 bases). V was pared by 7 bases and J by 1 base, with 14 bases between. Germline CDR1 reads MDHEN; CDR2 reads SYDVKM. CDR3 length: 15 residues. The CDR3 region has the DNA TGTGCCAGCATGGTCGACAGGATAAGCAATCAGCCCCAGCATTTT. Amino acids: CASMVDRISNQPQHF.

This rearrangement joins TRBV5-1 to TRBJ1-2, with a tentative D call TRBD1 (5 bases). The CDR3 sequence is 14 residues long. Germline CDR1 is SGHRS and CDR2 is YFSETQ. V was cut by 4 bases and J by 4 bases, with 14 bases left in between. The CDR3 here is CASSPVDSFYGYTF. The CDR3 coding sequence is TGCGCCAGCAGCCCAGTCGACAGCTTCTATGGCTACACCTTC.

V usage is TRBV6-5 and J usage is TRBJ2-1; a weak D match, TRBD1 (6 bases). The V gene lost 2 bases and the J gene lost 3 bases, with 11 bases spanning the gap. CDR3 length: 15 amino acids. The germline V gene encodes CDR1 MNHEY and CDR2 SVGAGI. In DNA, the CDR3 is TGTGCCAGCAGTTACAACAGGGTCCTCTACAATGAGCAGTTCTTC. Amino acids: CASSYNRVLYNEQFF.

CDR3 DNA: TGCGCCAGCAGCCCGCAATGGCAAACCGGGGAGCTGTTTTTT. Its protein is CASSPQWQTGELFF. V is TRBV4-3 and J is TRBJ2-2; D not resolved. V dropped 4 bases and J dropped 5 bases, with 11 bases sitting between them. CDR1 and CDR2 (germline): LGHNA, YSLEER. CDR3 length equals 14 residues.

V usage is TRBV14 and J usage is TRBJ2-1; TRBD1 matches at 7 bases. The J segment lost 0 bases and the V segment lost 2 bases, leaving 7 bases of the junction unmatched. The CDR3 has 17 residues. Germline V CDR1 and CDR2: SGHDN, FVKESK. The DNA for the CDR3 is TGTGCCAGCAGCCAACGAGGGGGCCCCAGCTCCTACAATGAGCAGTTCTTC. It specifies CASSQRGGPSSYNEQFF.

This chain connects TRBV2 to TRBJ1-2, with 7 positions matching TRBD1. J lost 6 bases, V lost 3 bases, and 4 bases had no gene match. This CDR3 has 13 residues. The germline V gene has CDR1 SNHLY and CDR2 FYNNEI. The CDR3 sequence: CASSDFRGDGYTF. CDR3 nucleotide sequence: TGTGCCAGCAGTGACTTCAGGGGGGATGGCTACACCTTC.

The rearrangement uses TRBV7-2 and TRBJ1-1; unclear D gene. CDR3 length: 14 residues. Per the germline V gene, CDR1 is SGHTA and CDR2 is FQGNSA. Trimming cost V 4 bases and J 5 bases, with 14 bases left between them. CDR3 protein: CASSWPTRRTEAFF. Written as DNA, the CDR3 is TGTGCCAGCAGCTGGCCCACAAGGAGGACTGAAGCTTTCTTT.